These 22 T cell receptor beta chains were all obtained from the same sample, sequenced in a study of breast tumors, draining lymph nodes, adjacent tissues. Samples came from axillary lymph nodes draining the breast cancer. TCRdb re-analysed the multiplex PCR reads in MiXCR, keeping a single row per CDR3 protein. The sample consists of approximately 170,000 distinct CDR3 sequences, roughly 30% of them appearing once. The source material was axillary lymph node tissue. Receptor source: a female donor with breast cancer. Some clones in this sample may be carry-over from other donors' samples.

The chain's CDR3 is CASSFGLAGGGEQYF. CDR3 DNA sequence: TGTGCCAGCAGCTTCGGACTAGCGGGGGGGGGCGAGCAGTACTTC. The rearrangement links TRBV7-6 to TRBJ2-7; 15 bases are shared with TRBD2. V was pared by 3 bases and J by 6 bases, with 3 bases of the junction left unmatched. From germline, CDR1 is SGHVS and CDR2 FNYEAQ. The length of the CDR3 is 15 residues.

Details on this clonotype: One junction end disagrees with the germline gene, perhaps due to a read error. This sequence joins TRBV29-1 and TRBJ2-2; 11 bases are a match to TRBD2. CDR1 and CDR2 (germline): SQVTM, ANQGSEA. This CDR3 is 14 amino acids long. CDR3 DNA: TGCAACGTTGTGGGTAGCGGGAGGGCTGGTGAGCAGTTCTTT. It codes for CNVVGSGRAGEQFF.

In this sample, this clonotype turned up many times. One end of the junction fails to match germline, which may point to a read error. The chain uses TRBV9 and TRBJ2-5; D possibly matches TRBD1 or TRBD2 (5 bases each). CDR3 length equals 14 residues. CDR1 is SGDLS and CDR2 is YYNGEE in the germline V gene. CDR3 sequence reads: CASSQGDGKETQSF. In DNA, the CDR3 is TGTGCCAGCAGCCAGGGAGATGGGAAAGAGACCCAGTCCTTC.

This clonotype was seen at least ten times. The CDR3 reads CSAPSGATNYGYTF. The CDR3 DNA reads TGCAGTGCTCCGTCCGGCGCTACTAACTATGGCTACACCTTC. This chain uses TRBV20-1 with TRBJ1-2; D is ambiguous. This CDR3 contains 14 residues. Germline loops: CDR1 DFQATT, CDR2 SNEGSKA (reference sequence). The V end lost 5 bases, the J end lost 0 bases, and 13 bases lay between the germline ends.

This clonotype was found many times. This rearrangement joins TRBV7-9 to TRBJ2-5; a possible D gene is TRBD2 (5 bases). The CDR3 covers 12 residues. Trimming stripped 2 bases from V and 7 bases from J, with 8 bases between. CDR1 is SEHNR and CDR2 is FQNEAQ in the germline V gene (reference sequence). The CDR3 bases are TGTGCCAGCAGCTTAATCGAGGGGACCCAGTACTTC. Translation: CASSLIEGTQYF.

This clonotype was picked up many times. The chain uses TRBV19 and TRBJ2-7; TRBD2 matches at 13 bases. Trimming at V came to 5 bases and at J to 0 bases, leaving 4 bases not matched to a gene. The CDR3 sequence is 16 residues long. Germline CDR1 and CDR2: LNHDA and SQIVND (reference sequence). As DNA, the CDR3 is TGTGCCAGTAGTTTGACTAGCGGGAGGCACTCCTACGAGCAGTACTTC. Amino acids: CASSLTSGRHSYEQYF.

This clonotype occurred many times. The chain links TRBV6-1 to TRBJ2-7; no reliable D call. V was shortened by 6 bases and J by 3 bases, with 21 bases between the two germline ends. Germline V CDR1 and CDR2: MNHNS, SASEGT. This CDR3 has 16 residues. Here the CDR3 reads CASRQGGWLGFYEQYF. The CDR3, as DNA: TGTGCCAGCAGACAAGGTGGGTGGCTAGGATTCTACGAGCAGTACTTC.

This clonotype appeared many times. The V gene is TRBV10-3, the J gene TRBJ2-7; 14 nucleotides line up with TRBD2. In germline, CDR1 is ENHRY, CDR2 SYGVKD. This CDR3 contains 16 residues. Germline trimming cut 10 bases from V and 3 bases from J; bases unmatched to any gene: 11. CDR3 nucleotides: TGTGCCAGCGAGGGGACTAGCGGGGGAGTGGGCTACGAGCAGTACTTC. Translation gives CASEGTSGGVGYEQYF.

V usage is TRBV11-2 and J usage is TRBJ1-2, with 7 bases aligning to TRBD1. The germline V gene has CDR1 SGHAT and CDR2 FQNNGV. The CDR3 is made up of 16 amino acids. V lost 2 bases and J lost 4; bases outside the gene matches: 10. CDR3 nucleotide sequence: TGTGCCAGCAGCTTAACAGGGGAGGGGTTAGGCTATGGCTACACCTTC. Protein sequence: CASSLTGEGLGYGYTF.

This clonotype came up many times. This chain joins TRBV11-1 and TRBJ2-7, with a weak D call TRBD2 (7 bases). The CDR3 contains 15 residues. Trimming left V 7 bases short and J 0 bases short, with 16 bases between. Germline values: CDR1 SGHAT, CDR2 FQDESV (reference sequence). CDR3 amino acids: CASTESRGLSYEQYF. CDR3 nucleotide sequence: TGTGCCAGCACCGAGTCGCGGGGGCTCTCCTACGAGCAGTACTTC.

This chain links TRBV29-1 with TRBJ2-1; TRBD1 aligns across 9 bases. This CDR3 has 15 amino acids. Germline CDR1 reads SQVTM; CDR2 reads ANQGSEA. V lost 7 bases and J lost 7; bases outside the gene matches: 14. The CDR3 DNA sequence: TGCAGCGCTTACGACGGGACAGGGAAGGGGAATGAGCAGTTCTTC. It translates to CSAYDGTGKGNEQFF.

This clonotype was seen repeatedly, ten times or more. This chain links TRBV19 with TRBJ2-1; 10 bases fit TRBD2. The germline V gene has CDR1 LNHDA and CDR2 SQIVND (reference sequence). Germline trimming cut 9 bases from V and 3 bases from J; bases unmatched to any gene: 8. The CDR3 covers 15 residues. In nucleotides, the CDR3 is TGTGCCAGCACAAAAGGACTAGCGGACTACAATGAGCAGTTCTTC. Translating gives CASTKGLADYNEQFF.

This clonotype was seen ten or more times. This chain connects TRBV11-1 to TRBJ2-1; TRBD2 is a possible D gene (6 bases). The CDR3 has 13 amino acids. Trimming took off 8 bases at V and 11 bases at J, with 19 bases between the two ends. Germline V gives CDR1 SGHAT, CDR2 FQDESV (reference sequence). CDR3 sequence (DNA): TGTGCCAGCGGGAGGCAGGGCGGTTTCAAGCAGTTCTTC. The encoded protein is CASGRQGGFKQFF.

The chain is built from TRBV20-1 and TRBJ1-6, with TRBD1 matching over 8 bases. This CDR3 is 13 amino acids long. V dropped 4 bases and J dropped 7; count of bases not matched to a gene: 3. Looked up from germline, CDR1 is DFQATT and CDR2 is SNEGSKA (reference sequence). The CDR3 here is CSAKDRDNSPLHF. The CDR3 nucleotides are TGCAGTGCTAAGGACAGGGACAATTCACCCCTCCACTTT.

V and J are TRBV7-9 and TRBJ2-7, with TRBD1 identical over 12 bases. Germline V CDR1 and CDR2: SEHNR, FQNEAQ (reference sequence). This CDR3 has 16 residues. With 4 bases clipped from V and 5 bases from J, the junction kept 9 bases outside the gene matches. The CDR3 sequence: CASSSLDGTGGHEQYF. The CDR3 coding sequence is TGTGCCAGCAGCTCCCTGGACGGGACAGGGGGCCACGAGCAGTACTTC.

The table lists this clonotype with many counts. The rearrangement links TRBV11-3 to TRBJ2-3; 15 positions agree with TRBD2. Germline trimming cut 5 bases from V and 4 bases from J; bases unmatched to any gene: 7. From germline, CDR1 is SGHNT and CDR2 YENEEA. This CDR3 is built from 17 residues. Here the CDR3 reads CASSPGTSGRISDTQYF. CDR3 DNA: TGTGCCAGCAGCCCTGGGACTAGCGGGAGGATCTCAGATACGCAGTATTTT.

This clonotype was counted many times. The CDR3 DNA follows: TGTGCCAGCAGCCCCATGGATCGACAGGGGCTCATTAACTATGGCTACACCTTC. Translated, it gives CASSPMDRQGLINYGYTF. The chain couples TRBV4-2 to TRBJ1-2, with 8 bases matching TRBD1. The V gene end was trimmed by 4 bases and the J gene end by 1 base; junction bases not matched to a gene: 14. CDR1 is LGHNA, CDR2 YNFKEQ, per germline. CDR3 length equals 18 residues.

As concerns this clonotype: Likely a read error: the CDR3 ends without its conserved phenylalanine or tryptophan. This chain connects TRBV10-3 to TRBJ2-3, with 12 bases identical to TRBD2. After removal of 6 bases from V and 3 bases from J, the junction contained 10 bases not matched to a gene. CDR1 is ENHRY and CDR2 is SYGVKD in the germline V gene. This CDR3 has 17 amino acids. CDR3 region: CAISESLAGGRTDTQYL. The CDR3 coding sequence is TGTGCCATCAGCGAAAGTCTAGCGGGAGGGAGGACAGATACGCAGTATCTT.

The chain couples TRBV15 to TRBJ1-4; no firm D call. The V and J ends lost 0 bases and 8 bases respectively, with 10 bases between them. Germline-derived CDR1 and CDR2 are LNHNV and YYDKDF (reference sequence). CDR3 length equals 14 residues. DNA for the CDR3: TGTGCCACCAGCAGAGACCCACAATGGGAAAAACTGTTTTTT. Its translation: CATSRDPQWEKLFF. Supplemented by reference TRBV15 and TRBJ1-4, the full variable domain reads DAMVIQNPRYQVTQFGKPVTLSCSQTLNHNVMYWYQQKSSQAPKLLFHYYDKDFNNEADTPDNFQSRRPNTSFCFLDIRSPGLGDTAMYLCATSRDPQWEKLFFGSGTQLSVL.

The sample holds many counts of this clonotype. This chain connects TRBV7-8 to TRBJ2-5; no clear D. V gave up 2 bases and J gave up 4 bases, with 11 bases separating them. There are 14 residues in the CDR3. Germline CDR1 is SGHVS and CDR2 is FQNEAQ. Written as DNA, the CDR3 is TGTGCCAGCAGCTTAAGTTCGTGGGGAGAGACCCAGTACTTC. Translated, it gives CASSLSSWGETQYF.

The chain employs TRBV7-8 and TRBJ1-2; the D is unclear. This CDR3 contains 14 residues. Germline V gene sequence: CDR1 SGHVS, CDR2 FQNEAQ. V was pared by 1 base and J by 4 bases, with 10 bases between. The CDR3 nucleotides are TGTGCCAGCAGCTTAGGTCCGGCATTCTATGGCTACACCTTC. Amino acids: CASSLGPAFYGYTF.

This clonotype was seen at least ten times. The chain's CDR3 is CASSLASTDTQYF. Written as DNA, the CDR3 is TGTGCCAGCAGCTTAGCTAGCACAGATACGCAGTATTTT. The J gene is TRBJ2-3, the V gene TRBV11-2; D not certain. This CDR3 region has 13 residues. V lost 1 base, J lost 0 bases, and 2 bases lay in between. Germline loops: CDR1 SGHAT, CDR2 FQNNGV.